These T cell receptor beta chains were read from a single sample in a study of cytomegalovirus exposure and HLA in healthy donors. Here immunoSEQ multiplex PCR was the method, and the copy in TCRdb shows in-frame clones only, minus some. The sample yields some 65,000 clones, 55% to 75% seen once. The sequenced sample consisted of PBMCs. All receptors derive from a woman aged 25 to 39 in good health and CMV-seronegative. Each CDR3 is given with its conserved first and last residue. The D gene is left open where the match is weak. Size values are once, few and many counts, or a class for expanded clones, and some rows have none.

DNA	CDR3	D	size	V	J
TGTGCCAGCAGCCGAGACAGGGGTGGCACTGAAGCTTTCTTT	CASSRDRGGTEAFF	TRBD1	.	TRBV6-5	TRBJ1-1
TGTGCCAGCAGTGTGAGGTCCTCAATCAATCAGCCCCAGCATTTT	CASSVRSSINQPQHF	.	.	TRBV2	TRBJ1-5
TGTGCCAGCAGCGTAAGGGGGATGAACACTGAAGCTTTCTTT	CASSVRGMNTEAFF	.	.	TRBV5-5	TRBJ1-1
TGTGCCAGCAGCAAACCCGAAGACAGCTCTGAAGCTTTCTTT	CASSKPEDSSEAFF	.	.	TRBV21-1	TRBJ1-1
TGTGCCAGCGGCCTTTCGGGACAGGGCTCCTACGAGCAGTACTTC	CASGLSGQGSYEQYF	TRBD1	few	TRBV28	TRBJ2-7
TGTGCCAGCAGCTTAGGAGAACAGGAAGCCCAGTACTTC	CASSLGEQEAQYF	.	.	TRBV7-2	TRBJ2-5
TGTGCCACCAGCCGACCGGGACAGGTCAACAATGAGCAGTTCTTC	CATSRPGQVNNEQFF	TRBD1	.	TRBV15	TRBJ2-1
TGCGCCAGCCTAAGGGGCGCGGATGAAAAACTGTTTTTT	CASLRGADEKLFF	.	.	TRBV5-1	TRBJ1-4
TGTGCCAGCAGGGGGCAGGGTTATGGCTACACCTTC	CASRGQGYGYTF	.	.	TRBV6-1	TRBJ1-2
TGTGCCAGCAGTTACCGGGACAGGGCGGCGGGGGGGCCGGACGAGCAGTACTTC	CASSYRDRAAGGPDEQYF	.	.	TRBV2	TRBJ2-7
TGTGCCAGCAGTGAACCCGACAGGGAAAGAGAGCAGTTCTTC	CASSEPDREREQFF	TRBD1	.	TRBV2	TRBJ2-1
TGTGCCAGCAGCAAAGTGCCGGACAGGGGGGTTAATCAGCCCCAGCATTTT	CASSKVPDRGVNQPQHF	.	.	TRBV21-1	TRBJ1-5
TGCAGCGTTACGGACAGCCAGGATGGCTACACCTTC	CSVTDSQDGYTF	.	.	TRBV29-1	TRBJ1-2
TGCGCCAGCAGCTTGGTGGGACAGGGATTTGAGCAGTTCTTC	CASSLVGQGFEQFF	TRBD1	.	TRBV5-1	TRBJ2-1
TGTGCCAGCAGCTTAGCGACAGGGGGCAAGGGTGGCTACACCTTC	CASSLATGGKGGYTF	TRBD1	.	TRBV7-9	TRBJ1-2
TGTGCCAGCAGCTTAGAGGAGGGGCCGAGCCCTGGAAATACGCAGTATTTT	CASSLEEGPSPGNTQYF	.	.	TRBV5-8	TRBJ2-3
TGTGCCAGCAGCAAAGGTACAGGGGGCTCCGAGCAGTACTTC	CASSKGTGGSEQYF	TRBD1	once	TRBV6-6	TRBJ2-7
TGTGCCAGCAGCGCAGGGGGCGGGAATAACTATGGCTACACCTTC	CASSAGGGNNYGYTF	TRBD1	.	TRBV2	TRBJ1-2
TGTGCCAGCAGCCGTTACATTAGGGGGCTAGAGACCCAGTACTTC	CASSRYIRGLETQYF	TRBD1	.	TRBV6-5	TRBJ2-5
TGCGCCAGCAGCTTGAGGTCAGGCAACACTGAAGCTTTCTTT	CASSLRSGNTEAFF	.	.	TRBV5-1	TRBJ1-1
TGCGCCAGCAGCTTGTCGGGGGGCCCCTACGAGCAGTACTTC	CASSLSGGPYEQYF	.	.	TRBV5-1	TRBJ2-7
TGTGCCAGCAGCTTGCGGAACTATGGCTACACCTTC	CASSLRNYGYTF	.	.	TRBV5-8	TRBJ1-2
TGTGCCAGCAGTGATGGGTTACTAGCGGGGACCTACAATGAGCAGTTCTTC	CASSDGLLAGTYNEQFF	TRBD2	.	TRBV6-4	TRBJ2-1
TGCGCCAGCAGCCAAGAATTGAGGAATGAGCAGTTCTTC	CASSQELRNEQFF	.	once	TRBV4-3	TRBJ2-1
TGTGCCAGCTCACAGGGGAACACCGGGGAGCTGTTTTTT	CASSQGNTGELFF	.	.	TRBV6-1	TRBJ2-2
TGTGCCAGCAGCTTAGGACAGGGGGCCACAGATACGCAGTATTTT	CASSLGQGATDTQYF	TRBD1	.	TRBV5-6	TRBJ2-3
TGTGCCAGCAGCGTAGGTCAAGCGGGGGGATCGGGGGAGCTGTTTTTT	CASSVGQAGGSGELFF	TRBD2	.	TRBV9	TRBJ2-2
TGTGCCAGCAGTCGTGACAGGGGGGCAGATACGCAGTATTTT	CASSRDRGADTQYF	TRBD1	.	TRBV6-6	TRBJ2-3
TGTGCCAGCCGAGAAGCAGGGGATGTGCTGAACACTGAAGCTTTCTTT	CASREAGDVLNTEAFF	.	few	TRBV7-9	TRBJ1-1
TGTGCCTGGAGCGCCCTAGTAAAAGAAGCGGGGGGCTTCTACAATGAGCAGTTCTTC	CAWSALVKEAGGFYNEQFF	TRBD2	.	TRBV30	TRBJ2-1
TGTGCCAGCAGTGTGGGACAGGGAGGAAAAAATGAGCAGTTCTTC	CASSVGQGGKNEQFF	TRBD1	.	TRBV2	TRBJ2-1
TGTGCCAGCTCACCTTCTGAGGCCCTTCTTGGGACTGAAGCTTTCTTT	CASSPSEALLGTEAFF	.	.	TRBV18	TRBJ1-1
TGTGCCTGGAGTCGGGGGGGGACCGGGGAGCTGTTTTTT	CAWSRGGTGELFF	TRBD2	few	TRBV30	TRBJ2-2
TGTGCCAGCAGCCACCAGACAGGGGACACTGAAGCTTTCTTT	CASSHQTGDTEAFF	TRBD1	.	TRBV14	TRBJ1-1
TGCGCCAGCAGTGACAACAAAGAGACCCAGTACTTC	CASSDNKETQYF	.	.	TRBV10-2	TRBJ2-5
TGCGCCAGCACTACCGGGACAGTTTTCAACTATGGCTACACCTTC	CASTTGTVFNYGYTF	TRBD1	.	TRBV5-1	TRBJ1-2
TGTGCCAGCAGTGAATATGTTGTTGGTCGGGGAAGTGGCGGCTACACCTTC	CASSEYVVGRGSGGYTF	.	.	TRBV25-1	TRBJ1-2